This TCR beta chain was identified during a study of OX40 agonist ivuxolimab in advanced cancers. Repertoires were generated with immunoSEQ multiplex PCR, while TCRdb's copy carries only in-frame clones and drops some. The table lists some 83,000 clones, more than 90% of them singletons, with approximately 0.69% in the top ten. This CDR3 has 17 amino acids. The ends lost 5 bases at V and 5 bases at J; junction bases unmatched: 16. Germline V gene data show CDR1 as SGHRS and CDR2 as YFSETQ. The chain links TRBV5-1 to TRBJ2-5; TRBD1 aligns across 9 bases. The material sequenced was CD4+ or CD8+ T cells sorted from blood, taken in a trial of the OX40 agonist ivuxolimab. The source is an adult with an advanced solid tumor such as melanoma, head and neck, liver or kidney cancer. As DNA, the CDR3 is TGCGCCAGCAGTCCTGGGGGACAGGGAGCGTTGGGCGAGACCCAGTACTTC. Protein sequence: CASSPGGQGALGETQYF.